This is a list of T cell receptor beta chains from one sample in a study of T cell changes during pregnancy in multiple sclerosis. Clones were sequenced by immunoSEQ multiplex PCR, and TCRdb holds only the in-frame ones, with some missing. The table has around 60,000 clones, 91% seen once. This sample comprised CD4+ T cells from peripheral blood mononuclear cells, obtained after pregnancy. All receptors derive from a female donor in good health, enrolled as a control in a pregnancy study. Each CDR3 is given with its conserved first and last residue. Fields, in order: V gene, J gene, CDR3 protein.

V: TRBV10-3; J: TRBJ2-7; CDR3: CAISETGPSYEQYF
V: TRBV7-9; J: TRBJ2-1; CDR3: CASSPRGGGTSTSEQFF
V: TRBV11-3; J: TRBJ2-5; CDR3: CASSLNGKETQYF
V: TRBV10-3; J: TRBJ2-2; CDR3: CAISESAGQGNTGELFF
V: TRBV11-2; J: TRBJ2-7; CDR3: CASSLRIGRYEQYF
V: TRBV9; J: TRBJ2-2; CDR3: CASSVEGLRGPNTGELFF
V: TRBV2; J: TRBJ2-7; CDR3: CATQDGSSYEQYF
V: TRBV5-5; J: TRBJ2-7; CDR3: CASSSTHGGLNEQYF
V: TRBV15; J: TRBJ2-7; CDR3: CATSRVGTATYEQYF
V: TRBV10-3; J: TRBJ2-3; CDR3: CAISNSNTDTQYF
V: TRBV6-5; J: TRBJ1-2; CDR3: CASSRDSENYGYTF
V: TRBV6-5; J: TRBJ1-6; CDR3: CASSYSNRGDSPLHF
V: TRBV6-1; J: TRBJ2-5; CDR3: CASSAGMGRETQYF
V: TRBV30; J: TRBJ1-1; CDR3: CAWWDSRTEAFF
V: TRBV6-5; J: TRBJ1-5; CDR3: CASSRGSGEQPQHF
V: TRBV2; J: TRBJ1-5; CDR3: CASSYRQGNQPQHF
V: TRBV5-1; J: TRBJ2-7; CDR3: CASSLAVPYEQYF
V: TRBV2; J: TRBJ1-6; CDR3: CASSESDGETSPLHF
V: TRBV7-2; J: TRBJ1-1; CDR3: CASSLVGRGDTEAFF
V: TRBV5-1; J: TRBJ1-1; CDR3: CASSNTAGSGIAFF
V: TRBV25-1; J: TRBJ2-1; CDR3: CASSEYTEYNEQFF
V: TRBV6-5; J: TRBJ1-3; CDR3: CASFRGNTIYF
V: TRBV11-3; J: TRBJ2-7; CDR3: CASSFGGNYEQYF
V: TRBV6-6; J: TRBJ1-2; CDR3: CASSFPSSAAFGYTF
V: TRBV20-1; J: TRBJ1-2; CDR3: CSAIGSDGYTF
V: TRBV28; J: TRBJ1-1; CDR3: CASSRTGQWDTEAFF
V: TRBV6-6; J: TRBJ1-3; CDR3: CASSLSEPNTIYF
V: TRBV7-2; J: TRBJ1-4; CDR3: CASSLEAGVRLFF
V: TRBV4-3; J: TRBJ1-2; CDR3: CASSLGQSNYGYTF
V: TRBV30; J: TRBJ2-7; CDR3: CAWSLGTGASYEQYF
V: TRBV7-2; J: TRBJ1-1; CDR3: CASSFQENTEAFF
V: TRBV4-1; J: TRBJ2-7; CDR3: CASSPFLASGTTTYEQYF
V: TRBV11-2; J: TRBJ2-1; CDR3: CASSPGQGTYNEQFF
V: TRBV7-2; J: TRBJ1-2; CDR3: CASSLDSGGYGGYTF
V: TRBV2; J: TRBJ2-5; CDR3: CASSQGQGIQETQYF
V: TRBV5-1; J: TRBJ1-1; CDR3: CASSLVYGVLYVNTEAFF
V: TRBV29-1; J: TRBJ1-1; CDR3: CSVEPQGKNTEAFF
V: TRBV2; J: TRBJ2-7; CDR3: CASRATYILAGDDYEQYF
V: TRBV29-1; J: TRBJ1-1; CDR3: CSVEQGATEAFF
V: TRBV5-1; J: TRBJ2-5; CDR3: CASSFGQGLETQYF
V: TRBV9; J: TRBJ1-1; CDR3: CASSPYDYSNTEAFF
V: TRBV5-1; J: TRBJ2-1; CDR3: CASSYQTGGSYNEQFF
V: TRBV4-2; J: TRBJ2-3; CDR3: CASSQDSGGLSTDTQYF
V: TRBV11-3; J: TRBJ2-3; CDR3: CASSLALSTDTQYF
V: TRBV18; J: TRBJ1-2; CDR3: CASSGEDYGYTF
V: TRBV5-6; J: TRBJ2-5; CDR3: CASSLYYSTVGETQYF
V: TRBV14; J: TRBJ1-1; CDR3: CASSQSGGAFF
V: TRBV6-6; J: TRBJ2-1; CDR3: CASSYSTDRGNEQFF
V: TRBV14; J: TRBJ1-1; CDR3: CASSPINWDRGPNTEAFF
V: TRBV19; J: TRBJ2-7; CDR3: CASSIGLQGSYEQYF
V: TRBV5-1; J: TRBJ2-5; CDR3: CASSPTSGDGETQYF
V: TRBV10-3; J: TRBJ2-7; CDR3: CAISERGYEQYF
V: TRBV6-5; J: TRBJ2-5; CDR3: CASSYGTGGETQYF
V: TRBV5-1; J: TRBJ2-5; CDR3: CASSLALGGGKETQYF
V: TRBV10-2; J: TRBJ1-2; CDR3: CASQGGGVSYGYTF
V: TRBV7-2; J: TRBJ2-7; CDR3: CASSLAPEVLWEQYF
V: TRBV11-3; J: TRBJ1-6; CDR3: CASSPDGNSPLHF
V: TRBV4-1; J: TRBJ2-5; CDR3: CASSQVIAGGRETQYF
V: TRBV10-1; J: TRBJ1-2; CDR3: CASKGTANYGYTF
V: TRBV5-5; J: TRBJ1-1; CDR3: CASSLTGQANTEAFF